This T cell receptor (beta chain) was captured in a study of cytomegalovirus exposure and HLA in healthy donors. The PCR made use of 60 Vbeta and 13 Jbeta primers. Profiled with immunoSEQ multiplex PCR; TCRdb holds only in-frame clones, not every one. The data contain roughly 77,000 clones, 67% of them singletons. This clone has a single count. This CDR3 comprises 15 residues. V shed 1 base and J shed 7 bases, with 11 bases lying between them. Per germline, CDR1 SGHTA and CDR2 FQGTGA. The chain combines TRBV7-3 with TRBJ1-6, with a weak D call TRBD1 (6 bases). Sequencing was performed on PBMCs. The sequence was collected from a woman aged 50 to 60 in good health and CMV-seropositive. The CDR3 loop is CASSLNRAENSPLHF. As DNA, the CDR3 is TGTGCCAGCAGCTTAAACAGGGCTGAAAATTCACCCCTCCACTTT.